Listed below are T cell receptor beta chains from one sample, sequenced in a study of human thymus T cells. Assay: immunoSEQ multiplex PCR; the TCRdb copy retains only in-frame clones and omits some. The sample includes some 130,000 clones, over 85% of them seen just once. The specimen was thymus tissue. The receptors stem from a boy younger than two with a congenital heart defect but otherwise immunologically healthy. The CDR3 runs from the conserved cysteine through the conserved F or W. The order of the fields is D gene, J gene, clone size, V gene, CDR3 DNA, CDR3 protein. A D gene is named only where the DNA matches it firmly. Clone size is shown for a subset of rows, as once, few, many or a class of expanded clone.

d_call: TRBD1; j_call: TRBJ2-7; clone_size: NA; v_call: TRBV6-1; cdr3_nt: TGTGCCAGCAGTGATGAGGGGACAGCCACCCCTCTCTACGAGCAGTACTTC; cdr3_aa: CASSDEGTATPLYEQYF
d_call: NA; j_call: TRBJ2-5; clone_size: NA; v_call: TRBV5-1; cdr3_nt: TGCGCCAGCAGCGCGGGACGGAACCAAGAGACCCAGTACTTC; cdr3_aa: CASSAGRNQETQYF
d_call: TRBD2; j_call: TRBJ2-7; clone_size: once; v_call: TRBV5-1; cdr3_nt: TGCGCCAGCAGCTGGACCCCCGGGACTAGCGGCTTCCAGTCGCAGTACTTC; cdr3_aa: CASSWTPGTSGFQSQYF
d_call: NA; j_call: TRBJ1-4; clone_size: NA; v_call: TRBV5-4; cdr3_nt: TGTGCCAGCAGCTTTTCAGGGGAACGTGCAACTAATGAAAAACTGTTTTTT; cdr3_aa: CASSFSGERATNEKLFF
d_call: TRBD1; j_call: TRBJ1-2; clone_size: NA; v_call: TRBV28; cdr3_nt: TGTGCCAGCAGTTCGGGACAGGGTTGGGGCTACACCTTC; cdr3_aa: CASSSGQGWGYTF
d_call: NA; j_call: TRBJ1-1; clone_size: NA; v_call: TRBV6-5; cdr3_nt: TGTGCCAGCAGTTATCGGCGTTGGGCCCAGGCCTCTGAAGCTTTCTTT; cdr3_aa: CASSYRRWAQASEAFF
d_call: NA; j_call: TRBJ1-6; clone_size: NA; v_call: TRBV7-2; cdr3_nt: TGTGCCAGCAGCTTAGGGGTGGGGTCCGCTAATTCACCCCTCCACTTT; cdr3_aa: CASSLGVGSANSPLHF
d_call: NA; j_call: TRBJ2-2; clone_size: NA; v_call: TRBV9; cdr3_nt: TGTGCCAGCAGCGTACAACTAGAAGGGAGCGGGGAGCTGTTTTTT; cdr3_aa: CASSVQLEGSGELFF
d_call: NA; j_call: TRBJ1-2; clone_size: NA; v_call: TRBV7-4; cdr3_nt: TGTGCCAGCAGGCGGCTCGGTGGCAGGAACTATGGCTACACCTTC; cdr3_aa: CASRRLGGRNYGYTF
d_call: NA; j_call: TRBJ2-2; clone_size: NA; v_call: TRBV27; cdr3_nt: TGTGCCAGCAGTCCATCGGGACGTCCCGGGGAGCTGTTTTTT; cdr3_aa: CASSPSGRPGELFF
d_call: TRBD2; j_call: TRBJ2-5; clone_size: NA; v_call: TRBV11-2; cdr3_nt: TGTGCCAGCAGCCCCAAGCGGGATTCCCAAGAGACCCAGTACTTC; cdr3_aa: CASSPKRDSQETQYF